Listed below are T cell receptor beta chains from one sample, sequenced in a study of T cell responses to AZD1222 COVID-19 vaccine. The method was immunoSEQ multiplex PCR; TCRdb's version includes in-frame clones alone and lacks a portion of them. In the table there are about 140,000 clones, about 93% of which are singletons. The material sequenced was peripheral blood, taken 28 days after the second AZD1222 dose. These receptors all come from an adult who received the AZD1222 COVID-19 vaccine. CDR3s leave out the opening cysteine and the closing phenylalanine or tryptophan. The D gene is left open where the match is weak.

v_call | d_call | cdr3_length | cdr3_aa
TRBV9 | NA | 13 | ASSVGDREVDTQY
TRBV5-5 | NA | 13 | ASSLGEGSGNTIY
TRBV6-5 | NA | 10 | ASRLGTGELF
TRBV7-9 | NA | 11 | ASSFSGDSPLH
TRBV6-1 | TRBD2 | 16 | ASSEFFWGGTTTREQY
TRBV7-9 | TRBD2 | 15 | ASSLARGGSGANVLT
TRBV6-1 | TRBD1 | 13 | ASSDRGRAYNEQF
TRBV28 | TRBD1 | 13 | ASSTLKTGVDEQY
TRBV27 | NA | 13 | ASSLGGYGTYEQY
TRBV5-6 | NA | 13 | ASSLERDPWEKLF
TRBV29-1 | NA | 10 | SAPGGPDGYT
TRBV3-1/TRBV3-2 | NA | 12 | ASTPPGLNYGYT
TRBV7-9 | TRBD1 | 12 | ASSHRQGAEGYT
TRBV7-3 | TRBD1 | 12 | ASSFPDRGTEAF
TRBV3-1/TRBV3-2 | NA | 13 | ASSSYRFVGNTIY
TRBV6-1 | NA | 11 | ASSDQGGGELF
TRBV7-2 | NA | 12 | ASSTSSGNQPQH
TRBV14 | NA | 10 | ASSPNGVEAF
TRBV29-1 | NA | 10 | SVVWENYGYT
TRBV12-5 | NA | 14 | ASGFFGGSSQETQY
TRBV29-1 | NA | 12 | SVEYGGPLDEQF
TRBV5-1 | NA | 12 | ASSLGPSNTEAF
TRBV6-2/TRBV6-3 | TRBD1 | 14 | ASSLIRQGGGQPQH
TRBV27 | NA | 12 | ASSRASTNEKLF
TRBV24-1 | NA | 10 | ATSGVRGGYT
TRBV7-9 | NA | 13 | ASSQTSFYTGELF
TRBV9 | NA | 13 | ASSVGGTSGNTIY
TRBV7-8 | NA | 15 | ASSLAIDRPSRNTIY
TRBV28 | TRBD1 | 11 | ASSLPGGYGYT
TRBV3-1/TRBV3-2 | NA | 12 | ASSRGGGTYGYT
TRBV5-1 | NA | 14 | ASSLMSSFSGNTIY
TRBV30 | NA | 12 | AWGRGIVNTEAF
TRBV15 | TRBD1 | 13 | ATSRDGGQGETQY
TRBV6-6 | NA | 14 | ASSRTPSSSGNTIY
TRBV29-1 | NA | 11 | SATGKNSYEQY
TRBV29-1 | NA | 13 | SDDHLSTPGNEQF
TRBV11-2 | NA | 11 | ASSLFSTDTQY
TRBV4-1 | NA | 13 | ASRKADAALYGYT
TRBV5-8 | NA | 13 | ASSLDRIRNQPQH
TRBV10-3 | TRBD1 | 12 | AIKGQGTRNTIY
TRBV4-1 | TRBD2 | 17 | ASSHRLAGVKSSYNEQF
TRBV11-2 | TRBD2 | 10 | ASSAGGAEQY
TRBV5-4 | NA | 11 | ASSPREEDTQY
TRBV18 | TRBD1 | 13 | ASSPQGDLYTEAF
TRBV10-3 | TRBD1 | 15 | AISDHRGGTGKTEAF
TRBV5-1 | NA | 14 | ASSQGTLANTGELF
TRBV19 | TRBD1 | 12 | ASSDLTGRSPLH
TRBV19 | TRBD2 | 13 | ASSKLAGGTNEQF
TRBV5-5 | NA | 13 | ASSSLGGSNYGYT